Listed here is a single T cell receptor (beta chain). This clonotype has only a few counts. No antigen is known for it. Per-nucleotide qualities are absent, and no much larger clonotype sits a single base away. The sample comes from a study of T cell repertoires in cytomegalovirus infection (dated by TCRdb to 2018 to 2020). In the study overall: Peptide stimulations targeted recently identified HLA-C-restricted CMV epitopes, whose presentation resists viral immunomodulation, together with well-studied HLA-B-restricted epitopes. Because public TCR beta signatures pointed to carriage of CMV infection together with the matching HLA type, the HLA type of each donor mattered for the analysis.

The treatment or condition label here, explained by the study, means: in vitro stimulation with specific CMV peptide epitopes to enrich CMV-specific T cells. Results the study describes overall, beyond this receptor: In both this cohort and an independent roughly 400-donor cohort, the cumulative frequency of public TCR beta family members distinguished carriers of CMV infection plus the relevant HLA type. The ex vivo response was dominated by HLA-C-restricted CMV-specific TCR beta clonotypes, which also provided the single most frequent clonotype in two of eight donors.

V ends up 6 bases short and J 3 bases short, with an unmatched junction base count of 5. CDR1 and CDR2 are drawn from the germline V gene: MNHEY, SVGAGI. CDR3 length: 14 amino acids, cysteine to phenylalanine. The DNA shown is the 42-base CDR3, in frame from base 1. These reads were obtained on an Illumina HiSeq 1500. Using fastp trimming at Q25 and MiXCR clonotype assembly, TCRdb reanalyzed the public sequencing data and kept in-frame beta chains. For every CDR3 protein sequence, its rows merge into one entry that carries the most common genes and DNA. This sample comprises approximately 910,000 distinct CDR3 sequences, 25% to 40% of them detected only once. The top ten clones comprise around 15% of the sample.

The sample in question was cultured CD8+ T cells from PBMCs, obtained from culture after CMV antigen stimulation. The receptor's source is a human donor in good health (CMV status not recorded). Some clones in this sample may be carry-over from other donors' samples. In this chain, TRBV6-5 is recombined with TRBJ2-5; 9 bases in the middle match TRBD1. The CDR3 protein sequence reads: CASRKRTGEETQYF. At the DNA level, the sequence is TGTGCCAGCAGAAAACGGACAGGGGAAGAGACCCAGTACTTC.